Reported below is one T cell receptor (beta chain). Its antigen is undetermined. This sample was taken from a study of Ad26.COV2.S vaccination and SARS-CoV-2 variants. About the study: Participant was drawn from the COV1001 Ad26.COV2.S trial arm. Intramuscular Ad26.COV2.S doses were given once or twice, 56 days apart.

As for treatment: roughly 20 received Ad26.COV2.S at low or high dose, single or two shots; 5 received placebo; per-sample allocation not given. Sampling was performed 63 days after the first vaccine or placebo injection. Ad26 vector vaccine expressed Wuhan-strain SARS-CoV-2 spike. The CDR3 covers 13 residues. V shed 6 bases and J 8 bases; nucleotides not matched to a gene: 8. Only in-frame clones appear in the TCRdb table, and some are missing; sequencing was by immunoSEQ multiplex PCR. Here the sample spans around 500,000 clones, 89% being singletons. Study-level findings and limits: Researchers cautioned that TCR breadth and depth analyses may have underestimated total T cell responses.

The chain combines TRBV12-3 or TRBV12-4 with TRBJ1-2; 8 nucleotides match TRBD1. This clonotype was obtained from a person between 18 and 65 years old who received the Ad26.COV2.S COVID-19 vaccine or a placebo. This specimen was peripheral blood, taken in a trial of Ad26.COV2.S vaccine versus placebo. The CDR3 loop is CASRATGGWGYTF. In DNA, the CDR3 is TGTGCCAGCAGAGCAACAGGGGGTTGGGGCTACACCTTC.